The clone carrying this T cell receptor beta chain was detected only once. The antigen remains unidentified. Sequenced by immunoSEQ multiplex PCR; TCRdb stores in-frame clones only, minus some. The table has around 43,000 clones, 75% to 90% seen once; the top ten hold 9.5% to 13%. This specimen comes from a study of OX40 agonist ivuxolimab in advanced cancers. For the study at large: Head and neck, renal cell, melanoma or hepatocellular carcinoma were the cancers that dose-escalation patients had.

CDR1 and CDR2 (germline): GTSNPN, SVGIG (reference sequence). The CDR3 is made up of 12 amino acids. The V gene lost 1 base and the J gene lost 7 bases, with 11 bases spanning the gap. Autoimmune disease history or systemic immunosuppression excluded patients. Study-wide findings and caveats: Expanded peripheral T-cell antigen specificity went undetermined.

The V call is TRBV30, the J call TRBJ2-7; TRBD2 is a possible D gene (6 bases). This TCR was recovered from an adult with an advanced solid tumor such as melanoma, head and neck, liver or kidney cancer. The source material was CD4+ or CD8+ T cells sorted from blood, sampled in a trial of the OX40 agonist ivuxolimab. In DNA form, the CDR3 reads TGTGCCTGGAGTGCCGGGAGAAAAGAGCAGTACTTC. It translates to CAWSAGRKEQYF. Supplemented by reference TRBV30 and TRBJ2-7, the full variable domain reads SQTIHQWPATLVQPVGSPLSLECTVEGTSNPNLYWYRQAAGRGLQLLFYSVGIGQISSEVPQNLSASRPQDRQFILSSKKLLLSDSGFYLCAWSAGRKEQYFGPGTRLTVT.